The rows below give T cell receptor beta chains drawn from one sample of a study of shared clonotypes between healthy human individuals. The assay was immunoSEQ multiplex PCR, and TCRdb's table has in-frame clones only and misses some. Of fewer than 1 million clones detected, about 96% appear once; the ten largest clones hold approximately 0.2%. The sample consisted of naive CD8+ T cells sorted from blood. These receptors all come from a young man in good health. The CDR3 runs from the conserved cysteine through the conserved F or W. Fields, in order: CDR3 DNA, CDR3 protein, CDR3 length, D gene, J gene, V gene, clone size. D genes are given only for firm matches. Clone size is given for some rows only: seen once, a few or many times, or a class if the clone is expanded.

CDR3 DNA: TGTGCCAGCAGTCTTGGGGTAGCGGGAGATGTCGCTGATACGCAGTATTTT
CDR3 protein: CASSLGVAGDVADTQYF
CDR3 length: 17
D gene: TRBD2
J gene: TRBJ2-3
V gene: TRBV27
clone size: NA

CDR3 DNA: TGTGCCAGCAGCCCGGGGACAGGGTTCTACGAGCAGTACTTC
CDR3 protein: CASSPGTGFYEQYF
CDR3 length: 14
D gene: TRBD1
J gene: TRBJ2-7
V gene: TRBV7-9
clone size: NA

CDR3 DNA: TGTGCCAGCAGTTATGCGGGCACAGATACGCAGTATTTT
CDR3 protein: CASSYAGTDTQYF
CDR3 length: 13
D gene: NA
J gene: TRBJ2-3
V gene: TRBV6-5
clone size: NA

CDR3 DNA: TGTGCCAGCAGCTCCCGGCGGCGCCGCTACGAGCAGTACTTC
CDR3 protein: CASSSRRRRYEQYF
CDR3 length: 14
D gene: NA
J gene: TRBJ2-7
V gene: TRBV16
clone size: NA

CDR3 DNA: TGTGCCAGCAGCTTAGGGGGCGACGAGCAGTTCTTC
CDR3 protein: CASSLGGDEQFF
CDR3 length: 12
D gene: NA
J gene: TRBJ2-1
V gene: TRBV7-9
clone size: once

CDR3 DNA: TGTGCCAGCAGCGCGGGACGGATCGAAGCTTTCTTT
CDR3 protein: CASSAGRIEAFF
CDR3 length: 12
D gene: NA
J gene: TRBJ1-1
V gene: TRBV7-9
clone size: few

CDR3 DNA: TGTGCCAGCAGTGATGGGTCCCGACACGGAGATCAGCCCCAGCATTTT
CDR3 protein: CASSDGSRHGDQPQHF
CDR3 length: 16
D gene: NA
J gene: TRBJ1-5
V gene: TRBV25-1
clone size: NA

CDR3 DNA: TGTGCCAGCAGCATACAGGGGAAAGTCCAAGAGACCCAGTACTTC
CDR3 protein: CASSIQGKVQETQYF
CDR3 length: 15
D gene: TRBD1
J gene: TRBJ2-5
V gene: TRBV7-9
clone size: NA

CDR3 DNA: TGCGCCAGCAGCTCACGCCCCGGGACAGGGGCCACAGATACGCAGTATTTT
CDR3 protein: CASSSRPGTGATDTQYF
CDR3 length: 17
D gene: TRBD1
J gene: TRBJ2-3
V gene: TRBV5-1
clone size: once

CDR3 DNA: TGTGCCAGCAGCCCCCCCACCTACGAGCAGTACTTC
CDR3 protein: CASSPPTYEQYF
CDR3 length: 12
D gene: NA
J gene: TRBJ2-7
V gene: TRBV11-2
clone size: NA

CDR3 DNA: TGTGCCAGCAGCCAAGCCGCTTGGTCAGGGGAGGTCGAGCAGTACTTC
CDR3 protein: CASSQAAWSGEVEQYF
CDR3 length: 16
D gene: NA
J gene: TRBJ2-7
V gene: TRBV14
clone size: NA

CDR3 DNA: TGTGCCAGCAGTTGGGTGACAGGGCACAATGAGCAGTTCTTC
CDR3 protein: CASSWVTGHNEQFF
CDR3 length: 14
D gene: TRBD1
J gene: TRBJ2-1
V gene: TRBV27
clone size: NA

CDR3 DNA: TGCGCCAGCAGCCAAGATAGGACAGGACTGTTTTTT
CDR3 protein: CASSQDRTGLFF
CDR3 length: 12
D gene: TRBD1
J gene: TRBJ1-4
V gene: TRBV4-3
clone size: NA

CDR3 DNA: TGTGCCAGCAGCCTTATGGGACAGGGGTATGGCTACACCTTC
CDR3 protein: CASSLMGQGYGYTF
CDR3 length: 14
D gene: TRBD1
J gene: TRBJ1-2
V gene: TRBV27
clone size: once

CDR3 DNA: TGTGCCAGCAGCTCCGTACTAGCGGGAGTAACTGAGCAGTTCTTC
CDR3 protein: CASSSVLAGVTEQFF
CDR3 length: 15
D gene: TRBD2
J gene: TRBJ2-1
V gene: TRBV5-6
clone size: NA

CDR3 DNA: TGTGCCAGCAGTTACCTCTCGGGATGGCAAGTCTACGAGCAGTACTTC
CDR3 protein: CASSYLSGWQVYEQYF
CDR3 length: 16
D gene: NA
J gene: TRBJ2-7
V gene: TRBV6-5
clone size: NA

CDR3 DNA: TGTGCCAGCAGCGCCGGGGAGCTGTTTTTT
CDR3 protein: CASSAGELFF
CDR3 length: 10
D gene: NA
J gene: TRBJ2-2
V gene: TRBV2
clone size: NA

CDR3 DNA: TGTGCCAGCAGCCACATCTCGGGACCTCACATCTTC
CDR3 protein: CASSHISGPHIF
CDR3 length: 12
D gene: NA
J gene: TRBJ2-1
V gene: TRBV7-9
clone size: once

CDR3 DNA: TGTGCCAGCAGGGCTGAGGGTCTGAACACTGAAGCTTTCTTT
CDR3 protein: CASRAEGLNTEAFF
CDR3 length: 14
D gene: NA
J gene: TRBJ1-1
V gene: TRBV7-9
clone size: NA

CDR3 DNA: TGTGCCAGCAGTAGGGGGGGGTACAATGAGCAGTTCTTC
CDR3 protein: CASSRGGYNEQFF
CDR3 length: 13
D gene: NA
J gene: TRBJ2-1
V gene: TRBV27
clone size: NA

CDR3 DNA: TGTGCCAGCAGTCCACGGGACAGGGCCGCCAAAAACATTCAGTACTTC
CDR3 protein: CASSPRDRAAKNIQYF
CDR3 length: 16
D gene: TRBD1
J gene: TRBJ2-4
V gene: TRBV28
clone size: NA

CDR3 DNA: TGTGCCAGCAGTGATGTAGGGGGCAATCAGCCCCAGCATTTT
CDR3 protein: CASSDVGGNQPQHF
CDR3 length: 14
D gene: NA
J gene: TRBJ1-5
V gene: TRBV2
clone size: NA

CDR3 DNA: TGTGCCAGTAGTATAAGGGACTCCTACGAGCAGTACTTC
CDR3 protein: CASSIRDSYEQYF
CDR3 length: 13
D gene: NA
J gene: TRBJ2-7
V gene: TRBV19
clone size: once

CDR3 DNA: TGCGCCAGCAGCTTGGAAGGTAGCGGGGCCTATACCTACAATGAGCAGTTCTTC
CDR3 protein: CASSLEGSGAYTYNEQFF
CDR3 length: 18
D gene: TRBD2
J gene: TRBJ2-1
V gene: TRBV5-1
clone size: once

CDR3 DNA: TGCGCTTCTAGCGGGAGGACCGGGGAGCTGTTTTTT
CDR3 protein: CASSGRTGELFF
CDR3 length: 12
D gene: TRBD2
J gene: TRBJ2-2
V gene: TRBV4-1
clone size: NA

CDR3 DNA: TGTGCCAGCAGCTTAGGGTACGGGAGTGGGTACGAGCAGTACTTC
CDR3 protein: CASSLGYGSGYEQYF
CDR3 length: 15
D gene: NA
J gene: TRBJ2-7
V gene: TRBV7-9
clone size: NA

CDR3 DNA: TGCGCCAGCAGCTTGGACAGAGGTTACTACAATGAGCAGTTCTTC
CDR3 protein: CASSLDRGYYNEQFF
CDR3 length: 15
D gene: NA
J gene: TRBJ2-1
V gene: TRBV5-1
clone size: once

CDR3 DNA: TGTGCCAGCAGCTTGGTCAGGGGGCGCGAAGAGACCCAGTACTTC
CDR3 protein: CASSLVRGREETQYF
CDR3 length: 15
D gene: TRBD1
J gene: TRBJ2-5
V gene: TRBV11-2
clone size: NA

CDR3 DNA: TGTGCCAGCAGCTACAGTAGCAATCAGCCCCAGCATTTT
CDR3 protein: CASSYSSNQPQHF
CDR3 length: 13
D gene: NA
J gene: TRBJ1-5
V gene: TRBV6-5
clone size: NA

CDR3 DNA: TGCGCCAGCAGCGCCTTACCAGGCAGGGTTCAAGAGACCCAGTACTTC
CDR3 protein: CASSALPGRVQETQYF
CDR3 length: 16
D gene: NA
J gene: TRBJ2-5
V gene: TRBV5-1
clone size: NA

CDR3 DNA: TGTGCCAGCAACCAAATCGGGGGACGAGACAATCAGCCCCAGCATTTT
CDR3 protein: CASNQIGGRDNQPQHF
CDR3 length: 16
D gene: NA
J gene: TRBJ1-5
V gene: TRBV27
clone size: NA

CDR3 DNA: TGTGCCAGCAGCTTAGGACTAGCGGGAGCCTCCGAGCAGTACTTC
CDR3 protein: CASSLGLAGASEQYF
CDR3 length: 15
D gene: TRBD2
J gene: TRBJ2-7
V gene: TRBV5-4
clone size: NA

CDR3 DNA: TGCGCCAGCAGCTTGAGACAAATTGCAACTAATGAAAAACTGTTTTTT
CDR3 protein: CASSLRQIATNEKLFF
CDR3 length: 16
D gene: NA
J gene: TRBJ1-4
V gene: TRBV5-1
clone size: NA

CDR3 DNA: TGTGCCAGCTCACCCCTAGGGGACAGGGGGCGCGGAGGCACTGAAGCTTTCTTT
CDR3 protein: CASSPLGDRGRGGTEAFF
CDR3 length: 18
D gene: TRBD1
J gene: TRBJ1-1
V gene: TRBV18
clone size: once

CDR3 DNA: TGTGCCAGCAGCGTAGGACTAGCGGGAGGGAACAATGAGCAGTTCTTC
CDR3 protein: CASSVGLAGGNNEQFF
CDR3 length: 16
D gene: TRBD2
J gene: TRBJ2-1
V gene: TRBV9
clone size: NA

CDR3 DNA: TGTGCCAGCTCCCTGACAGGGAGGGAGACCCAGTACTTC
CDR3 protein: CASSLTGRETQYF
CDR3 length: 13
D gene: NA
J gene: TRBJ2-5
V gene: TRBV27
clone size: NA

CDR3 DNA: TGTGCCAGCTCCCCGGGGGGACAGGGGGACGAGCAGTACTTC
CDR3 protein: CASSPGGQGDEQYF
CDR3 length: 14
D gene: TRBD1
J gene: TRBJ2-7
V gene: TRBV7-8
clone size: NA

CDR3 DNA: TGTGCCAGCAGTTTATCGATGGGGTTCAATGAGCAGTTCTTC
CDR3 protein: CASSLSMGFNEQFF
CDR3 length: 14
D gene: NA
J gene: TRBJ2-1
V gene: TRBV27
clone size: NA

CDR3 DNA: TGCAGTGCACCCGCAGTGGATGGCTACACCTTC
CDR3 protein: CSAPAVDGYTF
CDR3 length: 11
D gene: NA
J gene: TRBJ1-2
V gene: TRBV20-1
clone size: NA

CDR3 DNA: TGTGCCACCAGCAGAGATAGGGCGGGGGCCTACGAGCAGTACTTC
CDR3 protein: CATSRDRAGAYEQYF
CDR3 length: 15
D gene: TRBD2
J gene: TRBJ2-7
V gene: TRBV15
clone size: NA

CDR3 DNA: TGTGCCAGCAGCTTAGGGACTAGCGGCGAGGCCCTTTCGAATGAGCAGTTCTTC
CDR3 protein: CASSLGTSGEALSNEQFF
CDR3 length: 18
D gene: TRBD2
J gene: TRBJ2-1
V gene: TRBV7-9
clone size: once

CDR3 DNA: TGTGCCAGTAGTACGGGACGCCCTTGGGAGACCCAGTACTTC
CDR3 protein: CASSTGRPWETQYF
CDR3 length: 14
D gene: NA
J gene: TRBJ2-5
V gene: TRBV19
clone size: NA

CDR3 DNA: TGTGCCATCAGTGAGCCATTTAGCTCGACCTACGAGCAGTACTTC
CDR3 protein: CAISEPFSSTYEQYF
CDR3 length: 15
D gene: NA
J gene: TRBJ2-7
V gene: TRBV10-3
clone size: once

CDR3 DNA: TGTGCCAGCAGCTTGGATCCGGGAGGGTACAATGAGCAGTTCTTC
CDR3 protein: CASSLDPGGYNEQFF
CDR3 length: 15
D gene: TRBD2
J gene: TRBJ2-1
V gene: TRBV5-4
clone size: NA

CDR3 DNA: TGTGCCAGCTCAGTCTCTAGCGGGAGGCCGCCAGATACGCAGTATTTT
CDR3 protein: CASSVSSGRPPDTQYF
CDR3 length: 16
D gene: TRBD2
J gene: TRBJ2-3
V gene: TRBV18
clone size: NA

CDR3 DNA: TGTGCCATAGGGACGACCACCCAGAGCTCCTACAATGAGCAGTTCTTC
CDR3 protein: CAIGTTTQSSYNEQFF
CDR3 length: 16
D gene: NA
J gene: TRBJ2-1
V gene: TRBV10-3
clone size: NA

CDR3 DNA: TGTGCCAGCAGCTTAATGGGCGGGGGGAGTCAGCCCCAGCATTTT
CDR3 protein: CASSLMGGGSQPQHF
CDR3 length: 15
D gene: NA
J gene: TRBJ1-5
V gene: TRBV7-3
clone size: NA

CDR3 DNA: TGTGCCAGCAGCCAAATGACGCTAGCGTTAATCCAAGAGACCCAGTACTTC
CDR3 protein: CASSQMTLALIQETQYF
CDR3 length: 17
D gene: NA
J gene: TRBJ2-5
V gene: TRBV14
clone size: NA